This T cell receptor (beta chain) is from a study of cytomegalovirus exposure and HLA in healthy donors. PCR was performed using 60 Vbeta and 13 Jbeta primers. TCRdb keeps only in-frame clones here, not all; method: immunoSEQ multiplex PCR. Of some 150,000 clones listed, approximately 80% are singletons. CDR3 length: 15 residues. Germline V CDR1 and CDR2: SGDLS, YYNGEE. After removal of 0 bases from V and 4 bases from J, the junction contained 4 bases not matched to a gene. The chain recombines TRBV9 with TRBJ2-3, with 8 bases lining up with TRBD2. Sample: PBMCs. This sequence was found in a man in his thirties or forties in good health and CMV-seropositive. CDR3 sequence reads: CASSVAGGAPDTQYF. The CDR3 nucleotides are TGTGCCAGCAGCGTAGCCGGGGGGGCCCCAGATACGCAGTATTTT. Drawing the rest from reference TRBV9 and TRBJ2-3, the complete variable domain is DSGVTQTPKHLITATGQRVTLRCSPRSGDLSVYWYQQSLDQGLQFLIQYYNGEERAKGNILERFSAQQFPDLHSELNLSSLELGDSALYFCASSVAGGAPDTQYFGPGTRLTVL.